The rows below give T cell receptor beta chains drawn from one sample of a study of graft-versus-host responses after intestinal transplantation. Produced via immunoSEQ multiplex PCR; TCRdb's table is partial and in-frame only. The data contain about 86,000 clones, roughly four fifths of them singletons. No antigen has been identified for these receptors. Material: unstimulated CD8+ T cells sorted from spleen or lymph node cells, obtained before intestinal transplant. All receptors come from a human donor who received an intestinal transplant. Both conserved end residues are part of each CDR3. A D gene is named only where the DNA matches it firmly. Part of the rows lack a size; the others show once, few, many or a class for expanded clones.

clone_size j_call v_call d_call cdr3_aa cdr3_nt
NA TRBJ2-5 TRBV9 TRBD2 CASSVGLADAVQETQYF TGTGCCAGCAGCGTCGGGCTAGCGGACGCCGTCCAAGAGACCCAGTACTTC
NA TRBJ2-7 TRBV19 NA CASSLDGWNEQYF TGTGCCAGTAGTCTGGATGGTTGGAACGAGCAGTACTTC
NA TRBJ2-7 TRBV6-5 TRBD1 CASSEQGDAYEQYF TGTGCCAGCAGTGAACAGGGGGACGCCTACGAGCAGTACTTC
NA TRBJ1-1 TRBV6-6 NA CASSYTTDNTEAFF TGTGCCAGCAGTTACACGACAGATAACACTGAAGCTTTCTTT
NA TRBJ2-5 TRBV9 TRBD2 CASSVETGGVQYF TGTGCCAGCAGCGTAGAGACGGGAGGGGTCCAGTACTTC
NA TRBJ1-1 TRBV2 NA CATNRESASNTEAFF TGTGCCACTAACAGGGAGAGCGCCTCGAACACTGAAGCTTTCTTT
NA TRBJ2-7 TRBV5-6 NA CASSLQGSSYEQYF TGTGCCAGCAGCTTACAGGGTAGCTCCTACGAGCAGTACTTC
few TRBJ2-2 TRBV11-3 NA CASSLRGSGTGELFF TGTGCCAGCAGCTTGAGGGGGTCGGGCACCGGGGAGCTGTTTTTT
NA TRBJ2-3 TRBV6-5 TRBD1 CASGQGVTDTQYF TGTGCCAGCGGACAGGGGGTCACAGATACGCAGTATTTT
medium-sized TRBJ2-1 TRBV4-1 NA CASSQGETGVDEQFF TGCGCCAGCAGCCAAGGCGAGACGGGAGTCGATGAGCAGTTCTTC
NA TRBJ2-1 TRBV5-4 TRBD1 CASRLWGQGSYNEQFF TGTGCCAGCAGACTTTGGGGACAGGGCTCCTACAATGAGCAGTTCTTC
NA TRBJ2-1 TRBV28 NA CASSLVLDSYNEQFF TGTGCCAGCAGTTTAGTTCTGGACTCTTACAATGAGCAGTTCTTC
NA TRBJ2-7 TRBV29-1 TRBD1 CSVVFRDRGLYEQYF TGCAGCGTTGTGTTCCGGGACAGGGGGCTATACGAGCAGTACTTC
NA TRBJ2-1 TRBV4-1 NA CASSQDPGLSYNEQFF TGCGCCAGCAGCCAAGATCCCGGACTATCCTACAATGAGCAGTTCTTC
NA TRBJ2-7 TRBV5-1 NA CASSFKAAYEQYF TGCGCCAGCAGCTTCAAGGCGGCCTACGAGCAGTACTTC
NA TRBJ2-1 TRBV27 NA CASRRWSVSYNEQFF TGTGCCAGCAGGCGATGGTCGGTGTCATACAATGAGCAGTTCTTC
NA TRBJ1-2 TRBV28 NA CASSLRVCNYGYTF TGTGCCAGCAGTTTAAGGGTTTGTAACTATGGCTACACCTTC
few TRBJ1-1 TRBV4-1 TRBD1 CASSSQGANTEAFF TGCGCCAGCAGCTCACAGGGGGCGAACACTGAAGCTTTCTTT
NA TRBJ2-3 TRBV7-9 TRBD2 CASSFGHSGGARDTQYF TGTGCCAGCAGCTTTGGCCATAGCGGGGGGGCCCGAGATACGCAGTATTTT
NA TRBJ2-3 TRBV6-6 NA CASSALGRGPDTQYF TGTGCCAGCAGTGCCCTAGGTCGGGGGCCAGATACGCAGTATTTT
NA TRBJ2-7 TRBV19 TRBD2 CASSNPLAGTYEQYF TGTGCCAGTAGTAACCCCTTAGCGGGCACCTACGAGCAGTACTTC
NA TRBJ1-2 TRBV6-5 NA CASSQGEGYGYTF TGTGCCAGCAGCCAGGGCGAAGGCTATGGCTACACCTTC
NA TRBJ2-5 TRBV15 NA CATSRRGKETQYF TGTGCCACCAGCCGTCGGGGCAAAGAGACCCAGTACTTC
NA TRBJ2-7 TRBV4-1 NA CASSQRGSYEQYF TGCGCCAGCAGCCAGAGAGGCTCCTACGAGCAGTACTTC
NA TRBJ1-1 TRBV2 NA CAPTPGRDTEAFF TGTGCCCCTACTCCAGGCAGGGACACTGAAGCTTTCTTT
NA TRBJ1-6 TRBV19 NA CASSHGNSPLHF TGTGCCAGTAGTCATGGGAATTCACCCCTCCACTTT
NA TRBJ2-1 TRBV10-3 NA CAISEIGNGEFYNEQFF TGTGCCATCAGTGAGATTGGAAATGGGGAATTCTACAATGAGCAGTTCTTC
NA TRBJ2-2 TRBV5-1 TRBD2 CASSSGLAGTSNTGELFF TGCGCCAGCAGCTCTGGACTAGCGGGGACCTCGAACACCGGGGAGCTGTTTTTT
NA TRBJ1-1 TRBV5-6 NA CASSWGRNTEAFF TGTGCCAGCAGCTGGGGACGGAACACTGAAGCTTTCTTT
NA TRBJ1-1 TRBV5-1 NA CASSLSGRGGTEAFF TGCGCCAGCAGCTTGTCGGGCAGGGGAGGGACTGAAGCTTTCTTT
NA TRBJ1-2 TRBV28 TRBD1 CASSPGQEVNYGYTF TGTGCCAGCAGTCCAGGACAGGAGGTAAACTATGGCTACACCTTC
NA TRBJ2-3 TRBV7-3 NA CASSLQDTDTQYF TGTGCCAGCAGCTTACAAGACACAGATACGCAGTATTTT
few TRBJ1-2 TRBV27 TRBD1 CASRGEGALGYTF TGTGCCAGCAGGGGGGAGGGGGCGCTGGGCTACACCTTC
once TRBJ2-7 TRBV13 NA CASSLERGSVDEQYF TGTGCCAGCAGCTTAGAGAGGGGGTCAGTGGACGAGCAGTACTTC
NA TRBJ2-3 TRBV6-1 NA CASSEELGTDTQYF TGTGCCAGCAGTGAAGAATTAGGAACAGATACGCAGTATTTT
NA TRBJ2-1 TRBV11-1 NA CASSLAQVSYNEQFF TGTGCCAGCAGCTTAGCTCAGGTTTCCTACAATGAGCAGTTCTTC
once TRBJ1-2 TRBV5-1 NA CASSLPGHYPGYTF TGCGCCAGCAGCCTACCGGGCCATTACCCGGGCTACACCTTC